Sequencing of this TCR beta chain was carried out in a study of blood T cell repertoires in COVID-19. As for the study in general: The United States, Italy and Spain were the sources of the acute and convalescent COVID-19 samples.

Original methodology: Using reference gene primer amplification, nucleated cell counts were estimated. Using immunoSEQ multiplex PCR, the repertoire was profiled, and TCRdb retains in-frame clones only, with some absent. D and trimming were read from the DNA, whereas the V and J calls and clone size are those reported in that table. The sample carries about 170,000 clones, about nine tenths recorded once. The V end lost 4 bases, the J end lost 4 bases, and 11 bases lay between the germline ends. Germline CDR1 and CDR2: MNHEY and SMNVEV (reference sequence). This CDR3 contains 14 residues. Enrolment of Seattle patients took place during active infection, and they were followed longitudinally.

The sequenced sample consisted of peripheral blood. The source of this sequence is a man in his late teens or twenties with COVID-19, enrolled during active disease. V gene TRBV27 combines with J gene TRBJ1-3, with D hard to call. CDR3 in amino acids: CASSSSWAGNTIYF. DNA of the CDR3: TGTGCCAGCAGTTCTTCATGGGCCGGAAACACCATATATTTT.